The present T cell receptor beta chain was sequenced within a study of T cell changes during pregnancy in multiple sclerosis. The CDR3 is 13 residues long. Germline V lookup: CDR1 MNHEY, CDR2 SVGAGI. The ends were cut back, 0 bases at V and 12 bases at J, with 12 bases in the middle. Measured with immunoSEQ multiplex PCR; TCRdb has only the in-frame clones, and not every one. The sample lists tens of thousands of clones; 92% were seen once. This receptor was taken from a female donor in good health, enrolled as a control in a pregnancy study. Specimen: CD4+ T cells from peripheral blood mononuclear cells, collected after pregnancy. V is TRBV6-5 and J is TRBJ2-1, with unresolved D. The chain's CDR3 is CASSYSRSGGQFF. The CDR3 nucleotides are TGTGCCAGCAGTTACTCCCGCTCGGGTGGGCAGTTCTTC.